The 29 T cell receptor beta chains below all came from one sample that was sequenced in a study of Graves' ophthalmopathy and Graves' hyperthyroidism. Amplified material comprised TCR beta CDR3 regions derived from RNA transcripts. HTBI primers were employed in first-round RT-PCR, then a second-round multiplex PCR followed. Using its own MiXCR run on the multiplex PCR reads, TCRdb lists one record per CDR3 protein. The sample shows hundreds of thousands of distinct CDR3 sequences, under 50% of them seen only once. Input material: peripheral blood. These TCRs come from an adult man with Graves' ophthalmopathy.

The chain is built from TRBV7-9 and TRBJ2-7; 9 bases agree with TRBD2. TRBJ2-5 explains the end of the DNA better; the J call may be wrong. This CDR3 has 16 residues. Germline CDR1 reads SEHNR; CDR2 reads FQNEAQ (reference sequence). The CDR3 protein is CASSLGAGGNHETQYF. In nucleotides, the CDR3 is TGTGCCAGCAGCTTAGGCGCGGGAGGGAATCACGAGACCCAGTACTTC.

This sequence joins TRBV29-1 and TRBJ1-2, with D uncertain. The CDR3 is 13 residues long. V lost 7 bases and J 2 bases, leaving 14 bases between the germline ends. Germline CDR1 and CDR2: SQVTM and ANQGSEA. CDR3 sequence: CSDQTGRNYGYTF. CDR3 nucleotide sequence: TGCAGCGACCAGACGGGCAGGAACTATGGCTACACCTTC.

There are many counts of this clonotype. The V call is TRBV25-1, the J call TRBJ1-1; D might be TRBD1 (5 bases). Per germline, CDR1 MGHDK and CDR2 SYGVNS. The V end was cut by 4 bases, the J end by 1 base, with 13 bases between. The CDR3 extends over 15 amino acids. This CDR3 reads CASSGIGTGNTEAFF. DNA for the CDR3: TGTGCCAGCAGTGGCATAGGGACCGGGAACACTGAAGCTTTCTTT.

This clonotype was seen repeatedly, ten times or more. The V call is TRBV7-2, the J call TRBJ2-5; weak D call: TRBD1 (6 bases). Per the germline V gene, CDR1 is SGHTA and CDR2 is FQGNSA. V was shortened by 5 bases and J by 3 bases, with 19 bases between the two germline ends. The CDR3 is 16 amino acids. CDR3 protein: CASSGHAEDRKETQYF. Here the CDR3 DNA reads TGTGCCAGCAGCGGTCATGCCGAGGACAGAAAAGAGACCCAGTACTTC.

This clonotype appeared a few times. The rearrangement uses TRBV6-5 and TRBJ2-2, with 15 bases lining up with TRBD2. The CDR3 has 16 residues. V dropped 5 bases and J dropped 6; count of bases not matched to a gene: 4. Germline V gene sequence: CDR1 MNHEY, CDR2 SVGAGI. CDR3 DNA: TGTGCCAGCAGTGGACTAGCGGGGGGGTTATCCGGGGAGCTGTTTTTT. It translates to CASSGLAGGLSGELFF.

This clonotype was detected ten times or more. This chain links TRBV20-1 with TRBJ2-5; unclear D gene. This CDR3 spans 12 amino acids. Trimming left V 1 base short and J 5 bases short, with 8 bases between. The germline V gene has CDR1 DFQATT and CDR2 SNEGSKA (reference sequence). CDR3 amino acids: CSARVEWETQYF. The CDR3 coding sequence is TGCAGTGCTAGAGTGGAGTGGGAGACCCAGTACTTC.

The chain's CDR3 is CASSLTPSSYNSPLHF. The CDR3 DNA sequence: TGTGCCAGCAGCCTGACACCTAGCTCCTATAATTCACCCCTCCACTTT. The V call is TRBV11-1, the J call TRBJ1-6; D is unclear. CDR3 size: 16 residues. CDR1 SGHAT and CDR2 FQDESV come from the germline V gene (reference sequence). V was cut by 5 bases and J by 0 bases, with 11 bases left in between.

The V gene is TRBV29-1, the J gene TRBJ1-1; TRBD1 might be the D (5 bases). The CDR3 is 13 amino acids. The germline V and J ends were trimmed by 6 bases and 3 bases, with 14 bases remaining between them. The V gene's germline CDR1 is SQVTM and CDR2 ANQGSEA. Here the CDR3 DNA reads TGCAGCGTGACAGATACTGTCGACACTGAAGCTTTCTTT. Translating it yields CSVTDTVDTEAFF.

This clonotype has at least ten counts. The rearrangement links TRBV7-9 to TRBJ2-2; TRBD1 agrees at 7 bases. V shed 8 bases, J shed 5 bases, and the junction held 5 bases outside the gene matches. Germline CDR1 SEHNR, CDR2 FQNEAQ (reference sequence). The CDR3 length is 13 residues. CDR3 sequence reads: CASSLDRTGELFF. The CDR3 coding sequence is TGTGCCAGCTCTCTGGACAGGACCGGGGAGCTGTTTTTT.

This clonotype was counted many times. The chain recombines TRBV12-3 or TRBV12-4 with TRBJ1-5, with 7 bases fitting TRBD1. The CDR3 spans 17 residues. The ends lost 6 bases at V and 11 bases at J; junction bases unmatched: 22. The CDR3 coding sequence is TGTGCCAGCAGCAATCGACAGGGAGTTTCAGTTAGCAGCGCCCAGCATTTT. Encoded protein: CASSNRQGVSVSSAQHF.

This clonotype was seen repeatedly, ten times or more. The chain has TRBV29-1 and TRBJ2-2; the match to TRBD1 covers 7 bases. CDR3 length: 12 amino acids. V dropped 6 bases and J dropped 4; count of bases not matched to a gene: 2. Germline CDR1 and CDR2: SQVTM and ANQGSEA. This CDR3 reads CSVDRATGELFF. CDR3 DNA sequence: TGCAGCGTCGACAGGGCCACCGGGGAGCTGTTTTTT.

This clonotype was seen repeatedly, ten times or more. At one end, the junction sequence differs from germline, possibly due to a read error. The chain recombines TRBV10-3 with TRBJ1-5; unclear D gene. This CDR3 contains 14 residues. Germline V lookup: CDR1 ENHRY, CDR2 SYGVKD. The CDR3 region has the DNA TGTGCCAGCAGTGACACGTCTTGGGATCAGCCCCAGCATTTT. This sequence encodes CASSDTSWDQPQHF.

CDR3 coding DNA: TGTGCCACCAGCAGGTCCCCTAGCTACAATGAGCAGTTCTTC. Its protein product is CATSRSPSYNEQFF. The V gene is TRBV15, the J gene TRBJ2-5, with D uncertain. The J call may be incorrect, as the DNA end agrees better with TRBJ2-1. This CDR3 has 14 amino acids. CDR1 is LNHNV and CDR2 is YYDKDF in the germline V gene (reference sequence).

Ten or more counts support this clonotype. The chain joins TRBV5-1 to TRBJ2-7; 7 positions agree with TRBD1. V shed 5 bases, J shed 3 bases, and the junction held 5 bases outside the gene matches. Germline CDR1 is SGHRS and CDR2 is YFSETQ. This CDR3 is 13 amino acids long. CDR3 DNA: TGCGCCAGCAGACTGGGACAGCTCTACGAGCAGTACTTC. Its protein is CASRLGQLYEQYF.

The chain links TRBV7-2 to TRBJ2-5; weak D call: TRBD2 (5 bases). This CDR3 is built from 13 residues. Germline V lookup: CDR1 SGHTA, CDR2 FQGNSA. Trimming removed 4 bases at V and 5 bases at J, with 11 bases between. As DNA, the CDR3 is TGTGCCAGCAGCTCAATCTGGGAGGAGACCCAGTACTTC. This codes for CASSSIWEETQYF.

This clonotype has a handful of counts. The junction departs from the called germline gene at one end, perhaps through a read error. The chain links TRBV6-4 to TRBJ1-5, with D possibly being TRBD1 (6 bases). The CDR3 length is 15 residues. Germline V gives CDR1 MRHNA, CDR2 SNTAGT. The CDR3 nucleotides are TGTGCCAGCCTTGGTGGACCCAGGGGCAATCACCCCCAGCATTTT. Translating it yields CASLGGPRGNHPQHF.

The CDR3, as DNA: TGTGCTGACTTCGGTGGGGCCAACGTCCTGACTTTC. This encodes CADFGGANVLTF. This chain joins TRBV25-1 and TRBJ2-6; D is uncertain. The CDR3 has 12 residues. Per germline, CDR1 MGHDK and CDR2 SYGVNS.

The genes are TRBV9 and TRBJ1-5, with a tentative D call TRBD1 (6 bases). Germline loops: CDR1 SGDLS, CDR2 YYNGEE. Trimming removed 2 bases from V and 2 bases from J, with 17 bases in between. CDR3 length: 17 residues. CDR3 coding DNA: TGTGCCAGCAGCGTTGGAGACCACAGGGCTGGCAATCAGCCCCAGCATTTT. Its protein product is CASSVGDHRAGNQPQHF.

V usage is TRBV5-8 and J usage is TRBJ2-7; D is undetermined. This CDR3 has 15 residues. Looked up from germline, CDR1 is SGHTS and CDR2 is YDEGEE. Trimming removed 4 bases from V and 1 base from J, with 15 bases in between. The CDR3 reads CASSQLGKQSYEQYF. CDR3 coding DNA: TGTGCCAGCAGCCAGCTGGGGAAGCAATCCTACGAGCAGTACTTC.

This clonotype has ten or more counts. The rearrangement joins TRBV9 to TRBJ1-2; D is unclear. Trimming stripped 3 bases from V and 8 bases from J, with 8 bases between. Looked up from germline, CDR1 is SGDLS and CDR2 is YYNGEE. This CDR3 has 11 residues. This CDR3 reads CASSGLVGYTF. CDR3 nucleotide sequence: TGTGCCAGCAGCGGACTGGTCGGCTACACCTTC.

With regard to this clonotype: A much bigger clone sits one base away, suggesting this may be a read error. The chain joins TRBV9 to TRBJ2-6; possibly TRBD1 or TRBD2 for D (6 bases each). The CDR3 length is 17 residues. Per germline, CDR1 SGDLS and CDR2 YYNGEE. CDR3 nucleotides: TGCGCCAGCGGCCAGGGGACTCCTATGGCTGGGGCCAACGTCCTGACTTTC. It codes for CASGQGTPMAGANVLTF.

CDR3 DNA sequence: TGTGCCAGCTCTGGGGCAGGGATGGAGACCCAGTACTTC. Protein: CASSGAGMETQYF. The chain employs TRBV7-6 and TRBJ2-5, with TRBD1 as a possible D gene (5 bases). The CDR3 has 13 amino acids. CDR1 and CDR2 from the germline V gene are SGHVS and FNYEAQ. The V end lost 8 bases, the J end lost 5 bases, and 15 bases lay between the germline ends. The full variable domain, completed using reference TRBV7-6 and TRBJ2-5, is GAGVSQSPRYKVTKRGQDVALRCDPISGHVSLYWYRQALGQGPEFLTYFNYEAQQDKSGLPNDRFSAERPEGSISTLTIQRTEQRDSAMYRCASSGAGMETQYFGPGTRLLVL.

This clonotype was picked up many times. V usage is TRBV2 and J usage is TRBJ1-1; D gene uncertain. The CDR3 contains 14 residues. V lost 4 bases and J 1 base, leaving 10 bases between the germline ends. The V gene's germline CDR1 is SNHLY and CDR2 FYNNEI. CDR3 bases: TGTGCCAGCAGTGGCCCAGAGAGGAACACTGAAGCTTTCTTT. This translates into CASSGPERNTEAFF.

Notes on this clonotype: A junction end diverges from the germline sequence, so it may reflect a read error. The DNA of the CDR3 is TGTGCCATCAGATCGGTAGAGAACACCGTATATTTT. Translation: CAIRSVENTVYF. The genes are TRBV10-3 and TRBJ1-3; D gene uncertain. The CDR3 runs to 12 residues. In germline, CDR1 is ENHRY, CDR2 SYGVKD.

This clonotype appeared many times. The CDR3 sequence is CASSLGTNQPQHF. In DNA, the CDR3 is TGTGCCAGCAGTCTCGGGACAAATCAGCCCCAGCATTTT. V gene TRBV7-8 combines with J gene TRBJ1-5; the D gene is possibly TRBD1 (6 bases). Germline assignment: CDR1 SGHVS and CDR2 FQNEAQ. Trimming stripped 6 bases from V and 4 bases from J, with 10 bases between. The CDR3 totals 13 residues. Looking up the rest from reference TRBV7-8 and TRBJ1-5 gives the full variable domain: GAGVSQSPRYKVAKRGQDVALRCDPISGHVSLFWYQQALGQGPEFLTYFQNEAQLDKSGLPSDRFFAERPEGSVSTLKIQRTQQEDSAVYLCASSLGTNQPQHFGDGTRLSIL.

Note on this clonotype: Just one base apart from a much larger clone, this may be a read error. The V call is TRBV5-1, the J call TRBJ1-1, with a weak D call TRBD1 (5 bases). This CDR3 has 14 residues. The V gene's germline CDR1 is SGHRS and CDR2 YFSETQ. For the CDR3, the DNA is TGCGCCAGCAGCTGGGGCAGGGAGAACACTGTAGCTTTCTTT. This codes for CASSWGRENTVAFF.

This clonotype has only a few counts. This chain uses TRBV5-1 with TRBJ2-7, with 8 bases lining up with TRBD1. The ends lost 4 bases at V and 4 bases at J; junction bases unmatched: 7. This CDR3 has 14 residues. Germline CDR1 SGHRS, CDR2 YFSETQ. The CDR3 region is CASSPAQGAYEQYF. CDR3 sequence (DNA): TGCGCCAGCAGCCCGGCGCAGGGGGCTTACGAGCAGTACTTC.

This chain joins TRBV12-5 and TRBJ1-3, with 7 bases aligning to TRBD1. The V segment lost 1 base and the J segment 0 bases; nucleotides outside the gene matches: 6. This CDR3 comprises 17 residues. Germline V gives CDR1 LGHNT, CDR2 FRNRAP. In nucleotides, the CDR3 is TGTGCTAGTGGTTTGGCCCTTGGGACAGACTCTGGAAACACCATATATTTT. This translates into CASGLALGTDSGNTIYF.

This clonotype was seen repeatedly, ten times or more. The J gene is TRBJ2-7, the V gene TRBV7-8; 7 bases fit TRBD2. V lost 7 bases and J lost 4; bases outside the gene matches: 10. CDR3 size: 14 residues. Germline V gene lookup returns CDR1 SGHVS and CDR2 FQNEAQ. The CDR3 DNA reads as TGTGCCAGCATGGAGGGAGGGCCGGATTACGAGCAGTACTTC. As protein: CASMEGGPDYEQYF.